This T cell receptor beta chain stems from a study of identifying expanded T cells in peripheral blood. Findings and limits, study-wide: Differentially abundant clones: around 1.1 between replicates, approximately 15 at around 14 days, more than 18 at four. Across healthy donors, higher total template counts meant significantly greater two-week count variance.

TCRdb keeps only in-frame clones here, not all; method: immunoSEQ multiplex PCR. The data contain tens of thousands of clones, over 80% of them singletons. Points on this clone: The antigen remains unidentified.

The receptor was derived from a person between 18 and 69 years old in good health. Sequenced: blood.

Written as DNA, the CDR3 is TGTGCCAGCAGTTTAAACGGGGCTTATGGCTACACCTTC. This gives the protein CASSLNGAYGYTF. The chain is built from TRBV27 and TRBJ1-2, with D possibly TRBD1 on 5 matching bases. This CDR3 is built from 13 residues. The ends were cut back, 2 bases at V and 5 bases at J, with 9 bases in the middle. CDR1 is MNHEY and CDR2 is SMNVEV in the germline V gene (reference sequence).